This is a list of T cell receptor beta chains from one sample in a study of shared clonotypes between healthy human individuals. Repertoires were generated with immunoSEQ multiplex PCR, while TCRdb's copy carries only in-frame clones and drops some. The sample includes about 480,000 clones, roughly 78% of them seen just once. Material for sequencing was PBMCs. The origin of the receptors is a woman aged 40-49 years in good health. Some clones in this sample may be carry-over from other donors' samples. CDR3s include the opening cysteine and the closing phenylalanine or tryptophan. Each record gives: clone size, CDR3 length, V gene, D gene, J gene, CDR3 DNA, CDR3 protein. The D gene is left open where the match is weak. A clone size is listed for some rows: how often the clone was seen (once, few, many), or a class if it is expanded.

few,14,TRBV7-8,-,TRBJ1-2,TGTGCCAGCAGCTTAGGCCAGGGTGACTATGGCTACACCTTC,CASSLGQGDYGYTF
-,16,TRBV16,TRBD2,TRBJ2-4,TGTGCCAGCAGCCTGGGACTAGCGGGAAGCAAAAACATTCAGTACTTC,CASSLGLAGSKNIQYF
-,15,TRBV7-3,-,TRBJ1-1,TGTGCCAGCAGCTTAGGTTCTGGGGGCACCACTGAAGCTTTCTTT,CASSLGSGGTTEAFF
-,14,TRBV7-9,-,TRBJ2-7,TGTGCCAGCAGCTTCCAGGGGGGTACGGACGAGCAGTACTTC,CASSFQGGTDEQYF
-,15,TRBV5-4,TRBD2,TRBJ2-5,TGTGCCAGCAGCCAAGGGACTAGCGGGATGAAAGAGCAGTACTTC,CASSQGTSGMKEQYF
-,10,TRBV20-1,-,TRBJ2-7,TGCAGTGCCGCCGGGCCCGAGCAGTACTTC,CSAAGPEQYF
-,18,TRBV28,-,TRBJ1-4,TGTGCCAGCAGGATATGGACAGTCGACCTTGCAACTAATGAAAAACTGTTTTTT,CASRIWTVDLATNEKLFF
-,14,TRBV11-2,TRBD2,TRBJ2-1,TGTGCCAGCAGCCCGGGACTAGCAGTAAATGAGCAGTTCTTC,CASSPGLAVNEQFF
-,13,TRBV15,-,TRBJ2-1,TGTGCCACCAGCAGAGGACCGGACAATGAGCAGTTCTTC,CATSRGPDNEQFF
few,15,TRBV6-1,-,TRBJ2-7,TGTGCCAGCAGAGAAAACAGCCTAGGGGCCTACGAGCAGTACTTC,CASRENSLGAYEQYF
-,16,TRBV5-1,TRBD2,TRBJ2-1,TGCGCCAGCAGCTTACGCGGGAGGACCTCCTACAATGAGCAGTTCTTC,CASSLRGRTSYNEQFF
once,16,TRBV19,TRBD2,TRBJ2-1,TGTGCCAGTACCCGGACTAGCGGGAGGGCCCACAATGAGCAGTTCTTC,CASTRTSGRAHNEQFF
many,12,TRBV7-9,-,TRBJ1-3,TGTGCCAGCAGCTTAGAGGGAAACACCATATATTTT,CASSLEGNTIYF
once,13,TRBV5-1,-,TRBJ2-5,TGCGCCAGCAGCTTGGGACAGGAAGAGACCCAGTACTTC,CASSLGQEETQYF
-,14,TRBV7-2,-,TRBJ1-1,TGTGCCAGCAGATTAGCCATACAGAACACTGAAGCTTTCTTT,CASRLAIQNTEAFF
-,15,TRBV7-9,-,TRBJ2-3,TGTGCCAGCAGCCCGCGAGGACTACTCACAGATACGCAGTATTTT,CASSPRGLLTDTQYF
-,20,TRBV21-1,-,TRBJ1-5,TGTGCCAGCAGCATTAGGGGGGGAACTAATCCGATATATAGCAATCAGCCCCAGCATTTT,CASSIRGGTNPIYSNQPQHF
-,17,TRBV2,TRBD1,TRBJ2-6,TGTGCCAGCAGGACAGGGGGGAGTTTCTCTGGGGCCAACGTCCTGACTTTC,CASRTGGSFSGANVLTF
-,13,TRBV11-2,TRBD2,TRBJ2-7,TGTGCCAGCGGCCTAGCGGGAGCCTACGAGCAGTACTTC,CASGLAGAYEQYF
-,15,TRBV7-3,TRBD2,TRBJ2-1,TGTGCCAGCAGCTTAATACTAGCGGGAGCCACTGAGCAGTTCTTC,CASSLILAGATEQFF
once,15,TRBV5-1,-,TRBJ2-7,TGCGCCAGCAGCGTTGGACGTACCTTCTCCTACGAGCAGTACTTC,CASSVGRTFSYEQYF
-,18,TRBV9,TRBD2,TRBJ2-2,TGTGCCAGCAGCTTACGACTAGCGGGAGGGGCGAACACCGGGGAGCTGTTTTTT,CASSLRLAGGANTGELFF
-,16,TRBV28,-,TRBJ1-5,TGTGCCAGCAATTCCCAGACAGGACATAGCAATCAGCCCCAGCATTTT,CASNSQTGHSNQPQHF
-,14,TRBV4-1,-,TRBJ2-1,TGCGCCAGCAGCCAAGTTCGGACAAACAATGAGCAGTTCTTC,CASSQVRTNNEQFF
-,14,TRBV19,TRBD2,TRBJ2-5,TGTGCCAGTAGTAGACTAGCGGGAGAAGAGACCCAGTACTTC,CASSRLAGEETQYF
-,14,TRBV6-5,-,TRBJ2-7,TGTGCCAGCAGTTACTCGGACGGTTCCTACGAGCAGTACTTC,CASSYSDGSYEQYF
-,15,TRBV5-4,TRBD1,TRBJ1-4,TGTGCCAGCAGCGCCGGGACAGGGTTAGGGGAAAAACTGTTTTTT,CASSAGTGLGEKLFF
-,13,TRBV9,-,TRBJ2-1,TGTGCCAGCAGTTCAGACGGTAATCCCCCCCAGTTCTTC,CASSSDGNPPQFF
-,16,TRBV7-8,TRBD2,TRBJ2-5,TGTGCCAGCAGCCACCGGGTCAGCGGGAGGGAAGAGACCCAGTACTTC,CASSHRVSGREETQYF
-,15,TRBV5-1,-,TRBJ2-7,TGCGCCAGCAGCTTGATAACCCGGACCATCTACGAGCAGTACTTC,CASSLITRTIYEQYF
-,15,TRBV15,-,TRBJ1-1,TGTGCCACCAGCAGAGGGGATTGGGGTACGACTGAAGCTTTCTTT,CATSRGDWGTTEAFF
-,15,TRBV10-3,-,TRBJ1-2,TGTGCCATCACCATCGGTCCACAGGCCGGCGATGGCTACACCTTC,CAITIGPQAGDGYTF
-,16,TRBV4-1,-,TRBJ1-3,TGCGCCAGCAGCCAAGTACGGTCCCTCTCTGGAAACACCATATATTTT,CASSQVRSLSGNTIYF
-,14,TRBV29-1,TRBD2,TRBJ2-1,TGCAGCGTAGGCGGGAGTGGCTCCTACAATGAGCAGTTCTTC,CSVGGSGSYNEQFF
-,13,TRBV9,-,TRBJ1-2,TGTGCCAGCAGCCCCTTCAGGGACTATGGCTACACCTTC,CASSPFRDYGYTF
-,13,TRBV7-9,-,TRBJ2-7,TGTGCCAGCAGCTTAGTCCGAGGCCACGAGCAGTACTTC,CASSLVRGHEQYF
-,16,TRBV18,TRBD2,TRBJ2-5,TGTGCCAGCTCACCGTGGAGCGGGAGATCACAAGAGACCCAGTACTTC,CASSPWSGRSQETQYF
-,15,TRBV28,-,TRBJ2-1,TGTGCCAGCAGTTTAGGTGGGATTAGGAGCAATGAGCAGTTCTTC,CASSLGGIRSNEQFF
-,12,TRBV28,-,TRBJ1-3,TGTGCCAGCAGTTTATTGAGAAACACCATATATTTT,CASSLLRNTIYF
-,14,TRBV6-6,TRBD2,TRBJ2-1,TGTGCCAGCAGTTACCCTAGCGGGAGAAATGAGCAGTTCTTC,CASSYPSGRNEQFF
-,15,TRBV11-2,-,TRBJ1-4,TGTGCCAGCAGCACCCCAGGGGTTGAGAATGAAAAACTGTTTTTT,CASSTPGVENEKLFF
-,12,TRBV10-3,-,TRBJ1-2,TGTGCCATCAGGGGAGGGGCACGGGGCTACACCTTC,CAIRGGARGYTF
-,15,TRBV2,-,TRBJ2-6,TGTGCCAGCAGTGTCGGAGGGTGGGGGGCCAACGTCCTGACTTTC,CASSVGGWGANVLTF
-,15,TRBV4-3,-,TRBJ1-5,TGCGCCAGCAGCCAAGGAAGGGGATTCAATCAGCCCCAGCATTTT,CASSQGRGFNQPQHF
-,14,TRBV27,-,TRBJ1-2,TGTGCCAGCAGTTTAAGCCGCAGGTCCTATGGCTACACCTTC,CASSLSRRSYGYTF
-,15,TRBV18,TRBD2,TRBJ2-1,TGTGCCAGCTCACCAACTAGCGGGAGATATAATGAGCAGTTCTTC,CASSPTSGRYNEQFF
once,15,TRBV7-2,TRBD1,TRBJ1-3,TGTGCCAGCAGCTGGGGACAGGGTTCAGGAAACACCATATATTTT,CASSWGQGSGNTIYF
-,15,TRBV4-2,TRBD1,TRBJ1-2,TGTGCCAGCAGCCCCACAGGGGTTCAGGACTATGGCTACACCTTC,CASSPTGVQDYGYTF
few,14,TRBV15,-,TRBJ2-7,TGTGCCACCAGCAGGAACAGGCCCGAGGGGGAGCAGTACTTC,CATSRNRPEGEQYF
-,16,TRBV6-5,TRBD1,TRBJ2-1,TGTGCCAGCAGTTATAACTTACAGGGGGGCCCCAATGAGCAGTTCTTC,CASSYNLQGGPNEQFF
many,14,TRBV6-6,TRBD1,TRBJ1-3,TGTGCCAGCAGCGACAGGGTAACTGGAAACACCATATATTTT,CASSDRVTGNTIYF
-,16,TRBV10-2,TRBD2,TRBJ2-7,TGCGCCAGCAGCCAGACGGGGAGCGGGAGATGGTACGAGCAGTACTTC,CASSQTGSGRWYEQYF
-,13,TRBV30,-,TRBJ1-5,TGTGCCTGGACTGCCGCGGGGAGTCAGCCCCAGCATTTT,CAWTAAGSQPQHF
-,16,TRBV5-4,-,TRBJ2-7,TGTGCCAGCAGCCCCCAGGGCGGGTCCAGCTCCTACGAGCAGTACTTC,CASSPQGGSSSYEQYF
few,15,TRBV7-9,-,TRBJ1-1,TGTGCCAGCAGCCCAGGGGACTGGGTGAACACTGAAGCTTTCTTT,CASSPGDWVNTEAFF
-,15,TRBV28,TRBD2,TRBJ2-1,TGTGCCAGCAGTACTCCGGGACTAGCGGGGGATGAGCAGTTCTTC,CASSTPGLAGDEQFF
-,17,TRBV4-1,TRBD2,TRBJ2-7,TGCGCCAGCAGCCAGGAGGGACTAGCGGGAGGGTCCTACGAGCAGTACTTC,CASSQEGLAGGSYEQYF
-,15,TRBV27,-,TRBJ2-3,TGTGCCAGCAGTTTAGCGGGGCCCAGCACAGATACGCAGTATTTT,CASSLAGPSTDTQYF
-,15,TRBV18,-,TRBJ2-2,TGTGCCAGCTCACCAAACCTAGGAAACACCGGGGAGCTGTTTTTT,CASSPNLGNTGELFF
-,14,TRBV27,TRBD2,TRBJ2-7,TGTGCCAGCAGTTTAGTCGGGACTAGCTACGAGCAGTACTTC,CASSLVGTSYEQYF